The 32 T cell receptor beta chains below come from one sample, sequenced in a study of post-analysis software for immune sequencing data. The study's findings and limits: In patients, about five TRBV segments were more frequent than in controls, with TRBV5-6, TRBV5-1 and TRBV20-1 among them.

No antigen is known for these receptors. Researchers reported that TCR beta cDNA libraries carried unique molecular identifiers. TCRdb re-analysed the PCR reads in MiXCR, keeping a single row per CDR3 protein. The sample has about 430,000 distinct CDR3 sequences; less than 40% are singletons. Sequencing used blood. The source of these receptors is a girl aged 2 to 9 with multiple sclerosis.

The V gene is TRBV7-9, the J gene TRBJ1-1; D not certain. The V end was cut by 1 base, the J end by 5 bases, with 8 bases between. Germline CDR1 SEHNR, CDR2 FQNEAQ (reference sequence). The CDR3 totals 13 residues. The CDR3 sequence is CASSLESGTEAFF. The CDR3 DNA is TGTGCCAGCAGCTTAGAGTCTGGGACTGAAGCTTTCTTT.

This chain uses TRBV10-3 with TRBJ2-7; D gene uncertain. The CDR3 loop spans 12 amino acids. Germline V lookup: CDR1 ENHRY, CDR2 SYGVKD. V gave up 11 bases and J gave up 2 bases, with 13 bases separating them. The CDR3 DNA sequence: TGTGCCTCGGCCGGTGGCACCTACGAGCAGTACTTC. Its translation: CASAGGTYEQYF.

This clonotype has a handful of counts. The gene calls are TRBV5-1 and TRBJ2-3; D may be TRBD1 or TRBD2 (6 bases each). This CDR3 has 14 residues. Per germline, CDR1 SGHRS and CDR2 YFSETQ. V lost 1 base and J lost 6, with 12 bases in between. DNA for the CDR3: TGCGCCAGCAGCTTGATTCGGGGGCAGGATACGCAGTATTTT. Translation gives CASSLIRGQDTQYF. Filled out from reference TRBV5-1 and TRBJ2-3, the complete variable domain reads KAGVTQTPRYLIKTRGQQVTLSCSPISGHRSVSWYQQTPGQGLQFLFEYFSETQRNKGNFPGRFSGRQFSNSRSEMNVSTLELGDSALYLCASSLIRGQDTQYFGPGTRLTVL.

The chain carries TRBV20-1 and TRBJ2-7; 7 bases agree with TRBD2. The J call may be faulty, since TRBJ2-5 better matches the DNA end. Per the germline V gene, CDR1 is DFQATT and CDR2 is SNEGSKA (reference sequence). The CDR3 is 12 amino acids. The chain's CDR3 is CSMLAVGETQYF. CDR3 nucleotide sequence: TGCAGCATGCTAGCGGTTGGGGAGACCCAGTACTTC.

This clonotype was seen only a few times. CDR3 nucleotides: TGCAGTGCTAGCATCTCCAGGGATAAGGGGCAGTTCTTC. The encoded protein is CSASISRDKGQFF. The genes are TRBV20-1 and TRBJ2-1, with D possibly being TRBD1 (5 bases). The CDR3 has 13 residues. The germline V gene has CDR1 DFQATT and CDR2 SNEGSKA (reference sequence). V was clipped by 3 bases and J by 12 bases, with 18 bases between them.

This sequence joins TRBV19 and TRBJ2-1; maybe TRBD2 (5 bases). The germline CDR1 and CDR2 sequences are LNHDA and SQIVND (reference sequence). The CDR3 totals 14 residues. Trimming took off 3 bases at V and 7 bases at J, with 13 bases between the two ends. The DNA for the CDR3 is TGTGCCAGTAGTATTTTAACGGGAATAAATGAGCAGTTCTTC. Its protein product is CASSILTGINEQFF.

The chain has TRBV27 and TRBJ2-7; D perhaps matches TRBD2 (6 bases). In germline, CDR1 is MNHEY, CDR2 SMNVEV (reference sequence). V gave up 0 bases and J gave up 4 bases, with 13 bases separating them. The CDR3 consists of 15 residues. The CDR3 spells CASSLSRLVAYEQYF. CDR3 coding DNA: TGTGCCAGCAGTTTATCGAGACTAGTAGCGTACGAGCAGTACTTC.

This clonotype was detected only a few times. The chain joins TRBV9 to TRBJ2-1; TRBD2 agrees at 10 bases. V trimming: 4 bases; J trimming: 8 bases; junction bases outside the gene matches: 6. Germline CDR1 is SGDLS and CDR2 is YYNGEE. CDR3 length equals 14 residues. This CDR3 is CASSPRTSGYEQFF. CDR3 coding DNA: TGTGCCAGCAGCCCCCGGACTAGCGGTTATGAGCAGTTCTTC.

This sequence joins TRBV11-1 and TRBJ2-1; 10 bases agree with TRBD2. The germline gives CDR1 SGHAT, CDR2 FQDESV (reference sequence). With V trimmed by 5 bases and J by 9 bases, 10 bases remained unmatched. The CDR3 is made up of 15 amino acids. Here the CDR3 reads CASSPPGLAIGEQFF. The DNA for the CDR3 is TGTGCCAGCAGCCCGCCGGGACTAGCGATAGGTGAGCAGTTCTTC.

The chain joins TRBV4-1 to TRBJ1-5; possibly TRBD1 for D (6 bases). This CDR3 is built from 14 residues. V was cut by 4 bases and J by 5 bases, with 12 bases left in between. Germline V gene data show CDR1 as MGHRA and CDR2 as YSYEKL. The CDR3 DNA reads TGCGCCAGCAGCCCGGGGGACACATATCAGCCCCAGCATTTT. Translating it yields CASSPGDTYQPQHF.

This chain uses TRBV6-5 with TRBJ2-4; D may be TRBD2 (6 bases). There are 20 residues in the CDR3. The V and J ends lost 0 bases and 3 bases respectively, with 24 bases between them. Germline-derived CDR1 and CDR2 are MNHEY and SVGAGI. CDR3 sequence reads: CASSYSQGLGNRKGKNIQYF. Written as DNA, the CDR3 is TGTGCCAGCAGTTACTCGCAGGGACTCGGTAACAGGAAGGGCAAAAACATTCAGTACTTC.

Concerning this clonotype: Mismatch with germline at one junction end may stem from a read error. The CDR3 loop reads CASSQSPGRGTGTQYF. The CDR3, as DNA: TGTGCCAGCAGCCAATCCCCGGGGCGGGGGACAGGTACGCAGTATTTT. The chain couples TRBV4-2 to TRBJ2-3, with D tentatively TRBD1 (8 bases). Germline V lookup: CDR1 LGHNA, CDR2 YNFKEQ. The CDR3 is 16 amino acids.

This clonotype showed up just a few times. This chain joins TRBV29-1 and TRBJ1-4; D not resolved. Germline CDR1 is SQVTM and CDR2 is ANQGSEA. This CDR3 spans 13 amino acids. V lost 4 bases and J 8 bases, leaving 14 bases between the germline ends. In nucleotides, the CDR3 is TGCAGCGTTGGAACCGGGATTAGGGAAAAACTGTTTTTT. Translation gives CSVGTGIREKLFF.

This clonotype was observed a handful of times. The chain recombines TRBV27 with TRBJ2-7, with 9 nucleotides matching TRBD1. V lost 4 bases, J lost 5 bases, and 15 bases stayed unmatched. The germline gives CDR1 MNHEY, CDR2 SMNVEV (reference sequence). The CDR3 is 17 residues long. The DNA for the CDR3 is TGTGCCAGCAGTTGGACAGGGGACAGCCCATGGCCCCACGAGCAGTACTTC. As protein: CASSWTGDSPWPHEQYF.

The chain recombines TRBV20-1 with TRBJ2-4; 7 bases fit TRBD2. The last part of the DNA fits TRBJ2-7 better; the J call may be wrong. The germline gives CDR1 DFQATT, CDR2 SNEGSKA (reference sequence). The CDR3 consists of 15 residues. The CDR3: CSASNVGRGKNEQYF. The DNA for the CDR3 is TGCAGTGCCTCAAACGTCGGGCGGGGGAAGAACGAGCAGTACTTC.

This clonotype was seen more than once but under ten times. The chain is built from TRBV5-1 and TRBJ1-6; unclear D gene. Deletions cut 0 bases from V and 7 bases from J, with 11 bases between. The CDR3 is 15 residues long. Germline loops: CDR1 SGHRS, CDR2 YFSETQ. CDR3 in amino acids: CASSLDAIANSPLHF. The CDR3 coding sequence is TGCGCCAGCAGCTTGGACGCCATCGCGAATTCACCCCTCCACTTT.

There are a few counts of this clonotype. The DNA of the CDR3 is TGTGCCAGCAGCGGACAGCCGCCCCAAGAGACCCAGTACTTC. It translates to CASSGQPPQETQYF. The chain employs TRBV12-3 or TRBV12-4 and TRBJ2-5, with D possibly being TRBD1 (6 bases). The CDR3 length is 14 residues. The V gene lost 6 bases and the J gene lost 1 base, with 12 bases spanning the gap.

This chain joins TRBV24-1 and TRBJ2-1; TRBD1 matches at 7 bases. The end of the DNA is better explained by TRBJ2-7, so the J call may be wrong. The CDR3 loop spans 13 amino acids. Germline CDR1 KGHDR, CDR2 SFDVKD. CDR3: CATSRGIYNEQYF. For the CDR3, the DNA is TGTGCCACCAGCAGGGGGATTTACAATGAGCAGTACTTC.

The chain has TRBV10-2 and TRBJ2-5; D not resolved. Germline V gene lookup returns CDR1 WSHSY and CDR2 SAAADI. V shed 4 bases and J shed 11 bases, with 20 bases lying between them. The CDR3 runs to 14 residues. CDR3 loop: CASSADLTTNEQYF. The CDR3 bases are TGCGCCAGCAGTGCGGACCTAACTACGAATGAGCAGTACTTC.

CDR3 sequence reads: CASSFPASGAYEQYF. As DNA, the CDR3 is TGTGCCAGCAGTTTCCCTGCTAGCGGGGCCTACGAGCAGTACTTC. The chain joins TRBV28 to TRBJ2-7; TRBD2 aligns across 9 bases. Trimming removed 3 bases from V and 2 bases from J; junction bases left unmatched: 5. From germline, CDR1 is MDHEN and CDR2 SYDVKM. The CDR3 has 15 amino acids. Complete variable domain (other parts from reference TRBV28 and TRBJ2-7): DVKVTQSSRYLVKRTGEKVFLECVQDMDHENMFWYRQDPGLGLRLIYFSYDVKMKEKGDIPEGYSVSREKKERFSLILESASTNQTSMYLCASSFPASGAYEQYFGPGTRLTVT.

The rearrangement joins TRBV3-1 to TRBJ1-6; D not certain. The V gene lost 2 bases and the J gene lost 6 bases, with 8 bases spanning the gap. CDR1 is LGHDT, CDR2 YNNKEL, per germline (reference sequence). The CDR3 consists of 14 residues. The CDR3 nucleotides are TGTGCCAGCAGCCAAAGCCAGAGTAATTCACCCCTCCACTTT. Its protein product is CASSQSQSNSPLHF.

This clonotype occurred a few times. The J gene is TRBJ2-3, the V gene TRBV29-1; tentatively, D is TRBD1 (5 bases). Trimming took off 8 bases at V and 0 bases at J, with 15 bases between the two ends. The germline gives CDR1 SQVTM, CDR2 ANQGSEA. The CDR3 sequence is 14 residues long. The CDR3 loop is CSTDRQSSTDTQYF. CDR3 nucleotide sequence: TGCAGCACCGACCGACAGTCTAGCACAGATACGCAGTATTTT.

In this sample, this clonotype turned up a few times. The genes are TRBV5-1 and TRBJ2-1; 8 bases are shared with TRBD2. CDR3 length: 17 residues. V was pared by 0 bases and J by 9 bases, with 14 bases of the junction left unmatched. Germline V CDR1 and CDR2: SGHRS, YFSETQ. CDR3 sequence reads: CASSLAGASGRGGEQFF. The CDR3 coding sequence is TGCGCCAGCAGCTTGGCCGGGGCTAGCGGGCGGGGCGGTGAGCAGTTCTTC.

This clonotype appeared a few times. The chain employs TRBV12-3 or TRBV12-4 and TRBJ2-1, with D possibly matching TRBD2 (5 bases). The CDR3 runs 15 residues. Trimming shortened V by 4 bases and J by 5 bases, and 15 bases separated the two germline ends. The CDR3 here is CASSSLSGKDNEQFF. DNA for the CDR3: TGTGCCAGCAGTTCACTATCGGGGAAAGACAATGAGCAGTTCTTC.

Concerning this clonotype: An end of the junction does not agree with germline; a read error may underlie this. This chain joins TRBV7-7 and TRBJ2-5; the D call may be TRBD1 or TRBD2 (6 bases each). CDR1 is SSHAT, CDR2 FNYEAQ, per germline (reference sequence). The CDR3 sequence is 15 residues long. DNA for the CDR3: TGTGCTAGCAGCTTAGTCCTAGGGGGGCCGGAGACCCAGTACTTC. Encoded protein: CASSLVLGGPETQYF.

Only a few counts were recorded for this clonotype. This CDR3 reads CASQISGRPYNEQFF. The CDR3 DNA is TGTGCCAGTCAAATTAGCGGGAGGCCTTACAATGAGCAGTTCTTC. The rearrangement joins TRBV11-2 to TRBJ2-1; 10 nucleotides line up with TRBD2. V lost 9 bases to trimming and J lost 4 bases; unmatched junction nucleotides: 9. This CDR3 is built from 15 residues. CDR1 is SGHAT, CDR2 FQNNGV, per germline.

This clonotype showed up just once. This CDR3 is CASGPAGYSYEQYF. In DNA form, the CDR3 reads TGTGCCAGTGGTCCGGCAGGTTATTCCTACGAGCAGTACTTC. This sequence joins TRBV5-6 and TRBJ2-7; D is unclear. Trimming pared 8 bases from V and 1 base from J, leaving 16 bases between. Germline V gives CDR1 SGHDT, CDR2 YYEEEE. The CDR3 runs to 14 residues.

This clonotype was counted ten times or more. The chain carries TRBV27 and TRBJ1-2; TRBD1 matches at 10 bases. CDR3 size: 18 residues. V was pared by 4 bases and J by 2 bases, with 13 bases of the junction left unmatched. Looked up from germline, CDR1 is MNHEY and CDR2 is SMNVEV (reference sequence). In nucleotides, the CDR3 is TGTGCCAGCAGTTATAGAAGGGACAGGGGCGAAGGAAACTATGGCTACACCTTC. Amino acids: CASSYRRDRGEGNYGYTF.

V gene TRBV6-2 or TRBV6-3 combines with J gene TRBJ2-5; a possible D gene is TRBD1 (8 bases). Trimming removed 2 bases from V and 5 bases from J, with 12 bases in between. The V gene's germline CDR1 is MNHEY and CDR2 SVGEGT. The CDR3 length is 14 residues. The CDR3 spells CASSYDRGGETQYF. CDR3 in DNA: TGTGCCAGCAGTTACGACAGGGGAGGGGAGACCCAGTACTTC.

This clonotype was counted many times. The chain has TRBV6-1 and TRBJ2-7, with 10 bases that match TRBD1. Losses at the gene ends were 6 bases for V and 7 bases for J; bases not matched to a gene: 21. CDR3 length: 18 amino acids. Germline lookup yields CDR1 MNHNS and CDR2 SASEGT. The DNA of the CDR3 is TGTGCCAGCAGCCACGGGGGGACAGGGGACCAACTAGCAGGAGAGCAGTACTTC. Its protein product is CASSHGGTGDQLAGEQYF.

The chain joins TRBV6-5 to TRBJ1-5; D not certain. CDR1 and CDR2 from the germline V gene are MNHEY and SVGAGI. This CDR3 has 15 residues. The ends were cut back, 0 bases at V and 6 bases at J, with 12 bases in the middle. CDR3 amino acids: CASSYSIGEGQPQHF. CDR3 DNA sequence: TGTGCCAGCAGTTACTCAATCGGGGAGGGTCAGCCCCAGCATTTT.

The genes are TRBV28 and TRBJ1-4; tentatively, D is TRBD1 (6 bases). Germline values: CDR1 MDHEN, CDR2 SYDVKM. The CDR3 totals 16 residues. Trimming stripped 5 bases from V and 8 bases from J, with 21 bases between. The CDR3 DNA sequence: TGTGCCAGCAGTACAAAAAGCAGGGGAATAAGGGAAAAACTGTTTTTT. Its translation is CASSTKSRGIREKLFF.